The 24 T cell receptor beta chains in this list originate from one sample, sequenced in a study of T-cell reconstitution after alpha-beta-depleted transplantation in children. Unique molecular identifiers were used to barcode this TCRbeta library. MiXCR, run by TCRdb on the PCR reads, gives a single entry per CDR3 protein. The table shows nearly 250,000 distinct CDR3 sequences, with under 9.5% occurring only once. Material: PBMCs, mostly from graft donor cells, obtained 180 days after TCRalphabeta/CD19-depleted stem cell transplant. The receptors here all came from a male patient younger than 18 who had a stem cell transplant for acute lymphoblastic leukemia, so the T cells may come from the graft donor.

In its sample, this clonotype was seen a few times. CDR3 amino acids: CASSYRAGSSYEQYF. In nucleotides, the CDR3 is TGTGCCAGCAGTTACAGGGCAGGGAGCTCCTACGAGCAGTACTTC. The chain has TRBV6-5 and TRBJ2-7; D may be TRBD1 or TRBD2 (5 bases each). This CDR3 comprises 15 residues. Trimming cost V 2 bases and J 0 bases, with 11 bases left between them. Germline CDR1 is MNHEY and CDR2 is SVGAGI.

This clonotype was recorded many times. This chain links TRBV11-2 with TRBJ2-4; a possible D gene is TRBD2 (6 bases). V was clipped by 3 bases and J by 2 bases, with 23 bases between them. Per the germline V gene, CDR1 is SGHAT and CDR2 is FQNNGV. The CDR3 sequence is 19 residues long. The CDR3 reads CASSFDRDLGFGSKNIQYF. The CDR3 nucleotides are TGTGCCAGCAGCTTCGACCGGGACTTAGGATTCGGGTCCAAAAACATTCAGTACTTC.

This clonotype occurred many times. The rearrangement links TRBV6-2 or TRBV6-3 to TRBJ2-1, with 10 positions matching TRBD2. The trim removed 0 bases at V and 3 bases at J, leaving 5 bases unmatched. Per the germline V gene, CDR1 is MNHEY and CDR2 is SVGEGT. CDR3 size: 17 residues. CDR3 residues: CASSYSRTSGDYNEQFF. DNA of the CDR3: TGTGCCAGCAGTTACTCCCGGACTAGCGGAGACTACAATGAGCAGTTCTTC.

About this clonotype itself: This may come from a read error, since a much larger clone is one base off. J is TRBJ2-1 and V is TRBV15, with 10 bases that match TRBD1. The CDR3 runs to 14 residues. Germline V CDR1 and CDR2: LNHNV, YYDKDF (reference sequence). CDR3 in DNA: TGTGCCACCAGCAGCCAAGGGACAGGGGATGAGCGGTTCTTC. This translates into CATSSQGTGDERFF.

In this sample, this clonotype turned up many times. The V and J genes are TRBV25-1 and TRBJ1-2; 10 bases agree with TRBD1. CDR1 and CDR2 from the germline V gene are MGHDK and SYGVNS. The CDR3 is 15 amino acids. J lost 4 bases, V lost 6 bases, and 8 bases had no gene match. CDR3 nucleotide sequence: TGTGCCAGCAGCCCCGACAGGGGGCCGATCTATGGCTACACCTTC. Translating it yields CASSPDRGPIYGYTF.

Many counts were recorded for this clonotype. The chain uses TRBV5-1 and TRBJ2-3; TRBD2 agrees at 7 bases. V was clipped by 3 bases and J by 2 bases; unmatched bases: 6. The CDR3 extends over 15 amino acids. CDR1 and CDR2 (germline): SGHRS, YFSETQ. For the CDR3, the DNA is TGCGCCAGCAGCTCTGCGGGAGTTGACACAGATACGCAGTATTTT. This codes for CASSSAGVDTDTQYF.

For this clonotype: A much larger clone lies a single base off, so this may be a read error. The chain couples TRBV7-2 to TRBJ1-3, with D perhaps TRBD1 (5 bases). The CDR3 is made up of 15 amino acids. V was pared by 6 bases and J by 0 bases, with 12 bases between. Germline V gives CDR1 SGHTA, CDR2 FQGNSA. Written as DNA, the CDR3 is TGTGCCAGCAGAGTGTGGACAACCTCTGGAAACACCATATATTTT. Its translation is CASRVWTTSGNTIYF. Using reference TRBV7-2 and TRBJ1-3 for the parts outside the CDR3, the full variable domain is GAGVSQSPSNKVTEKGKDVELRCDPISGHTALYWYRQSLGQGLEFLIYFQGNSAPDKSGLPSDRFSAERTGGSVSTLTIQRTQQEDSAVYLCASRVWTTSGNTIYFGEGSWLTVV.

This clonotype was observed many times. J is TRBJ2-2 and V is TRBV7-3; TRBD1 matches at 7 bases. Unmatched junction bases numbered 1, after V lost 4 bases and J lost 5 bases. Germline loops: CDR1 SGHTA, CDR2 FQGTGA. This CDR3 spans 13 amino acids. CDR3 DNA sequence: TGTGCCAGCAGCTCCAGGGGGACCGGGGAGCTGTTTTTT. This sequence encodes CASSSRGTGELFF.

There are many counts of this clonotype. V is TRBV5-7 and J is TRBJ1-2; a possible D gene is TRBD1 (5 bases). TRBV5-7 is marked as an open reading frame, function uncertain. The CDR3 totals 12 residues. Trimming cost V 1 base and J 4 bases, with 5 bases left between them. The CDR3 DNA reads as TGTGCCAGCAGCTTGCAGGGCTATGGCTACACCTTC. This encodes CASSLQGYGYTF.

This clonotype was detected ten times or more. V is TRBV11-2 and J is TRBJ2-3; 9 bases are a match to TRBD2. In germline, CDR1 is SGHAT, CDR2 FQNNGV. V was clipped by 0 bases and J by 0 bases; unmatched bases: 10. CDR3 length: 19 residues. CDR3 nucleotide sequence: TGTGCCAGCAGCTTAGATAGGCGGCGGGGGGGCTCGAGCACAGATACGCAGTATTTT. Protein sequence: CASSLDRRRGGSSTDTQYF.

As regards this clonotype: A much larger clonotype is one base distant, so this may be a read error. This CDR3 reads CASSLPTRTDTQYF. For the CDR3, the DNA is TGTGCCAGCAGCCTGCCGACTCGCACAGATACGCAGTATTTT. The genes are TRBV11-1 and TRBJ2-3; D remains ambiguous. The CDR3 runs to 14 residues. The germline gives CDR1 SGHAT, CDR2 FQDESV (reference sequence). V was clipped by 5 bases and J by 1 base, with 10 bases between them.

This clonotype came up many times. CDR3 amino acids: CASSLLPGRPRDTQYF. The DNA for the CDR3 is TGTGCCAGCAGTCTCCTACCGGGACGTCCGCGCGATACGCAGTATTTT. This chain joins TRBV6-1 and TRBJ2-3; D could derive from TRBD1 or TRBD2 (5 bases each). Trimming took off 5 bases at V and 6 bases at J, with 21 bases between the two ends. The CDR3 extends over 16 amino acids. In germline, CDR1 is MNHNS, CDR2 SASEGT.

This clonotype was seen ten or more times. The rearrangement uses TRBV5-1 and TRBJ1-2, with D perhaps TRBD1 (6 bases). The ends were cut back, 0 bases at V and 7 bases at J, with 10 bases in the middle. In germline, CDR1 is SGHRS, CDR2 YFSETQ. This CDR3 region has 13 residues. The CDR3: CASSLGGAGGYTF. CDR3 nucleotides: TGCGCCAGCAGCTTGGGGGGGGCCGGTGGCTACACCTTC.

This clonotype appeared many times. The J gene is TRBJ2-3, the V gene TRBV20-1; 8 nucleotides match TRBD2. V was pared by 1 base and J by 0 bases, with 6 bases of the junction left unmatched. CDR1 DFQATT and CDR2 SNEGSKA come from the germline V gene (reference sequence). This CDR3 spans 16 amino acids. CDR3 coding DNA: TGCAGTGCTAGAGTTGCGGGGGGAGCTAGCACAGATACGCAGTATTTT. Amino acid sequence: CSARVAGGASTDTQYF.

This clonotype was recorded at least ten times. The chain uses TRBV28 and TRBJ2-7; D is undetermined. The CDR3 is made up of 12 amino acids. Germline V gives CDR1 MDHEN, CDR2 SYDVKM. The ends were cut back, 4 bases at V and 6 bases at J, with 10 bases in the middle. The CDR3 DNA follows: TGTGCCAGCAGTTCATTTCCCATCGAGCAGTACTTC. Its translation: CASSSFPIEQYF.

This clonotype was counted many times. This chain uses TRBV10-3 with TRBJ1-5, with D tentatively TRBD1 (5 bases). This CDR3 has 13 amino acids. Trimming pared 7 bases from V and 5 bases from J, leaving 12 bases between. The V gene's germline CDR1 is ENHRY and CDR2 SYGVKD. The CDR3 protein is CAITAGSYQPQHF. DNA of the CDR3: TGTGCCATCACTGCAGGGAGTTATCAGCCCCAGCATTTT.

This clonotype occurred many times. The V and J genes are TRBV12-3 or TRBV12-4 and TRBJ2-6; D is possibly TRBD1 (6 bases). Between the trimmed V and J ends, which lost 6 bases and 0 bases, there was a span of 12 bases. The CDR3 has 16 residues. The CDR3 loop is CASSRGQTSGANVLTF. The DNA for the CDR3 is TGTGCCAGCAGCCGAGGACAGACCTCTGGGGCCAACGTCCTGACTTTC.

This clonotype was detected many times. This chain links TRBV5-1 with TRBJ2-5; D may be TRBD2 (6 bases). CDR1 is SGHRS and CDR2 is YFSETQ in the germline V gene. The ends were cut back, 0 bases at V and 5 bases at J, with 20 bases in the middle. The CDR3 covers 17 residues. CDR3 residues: CASSLVMSSATFETQYF. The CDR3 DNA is TGCGCCAGCAGCTTGGTGATGTCTAGCGCGACGTTTGAGACCCAGTACTTC.

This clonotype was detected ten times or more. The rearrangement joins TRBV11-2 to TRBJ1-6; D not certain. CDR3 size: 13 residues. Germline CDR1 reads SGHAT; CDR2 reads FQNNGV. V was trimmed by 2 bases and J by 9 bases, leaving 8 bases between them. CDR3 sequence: CASSLYGSSPLHF. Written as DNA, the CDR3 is TGTGCCAGCAGCTTATACGGGAGTTCACCCCTCCACTTT.

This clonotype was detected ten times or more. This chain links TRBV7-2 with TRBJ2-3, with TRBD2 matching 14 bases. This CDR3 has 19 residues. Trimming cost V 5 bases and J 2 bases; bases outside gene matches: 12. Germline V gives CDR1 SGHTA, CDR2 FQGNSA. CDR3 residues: CASSLGTSGGPRYTDTQYF. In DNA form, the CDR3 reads TGTGCCAGCAGCCTTGGGACTAGCGGGGGCCCTAGGTACACAGATACGCAGTATTTT.

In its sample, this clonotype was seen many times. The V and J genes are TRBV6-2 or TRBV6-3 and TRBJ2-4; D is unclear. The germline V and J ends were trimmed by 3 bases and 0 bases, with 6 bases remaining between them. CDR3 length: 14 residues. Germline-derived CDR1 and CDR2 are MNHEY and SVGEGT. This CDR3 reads CASSYHSAKNIQYF. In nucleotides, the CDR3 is TGTGCCAGCAGTTATCATTCAGCCAAAAACATTCAGTACTTC.

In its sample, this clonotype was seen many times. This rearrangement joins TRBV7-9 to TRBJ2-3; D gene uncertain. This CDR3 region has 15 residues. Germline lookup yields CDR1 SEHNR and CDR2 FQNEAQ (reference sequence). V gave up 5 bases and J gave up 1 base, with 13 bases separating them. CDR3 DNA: TGTGCCAGCAGCCTCCTAGGGCCTGGCACAGATACGCAGTATTTT. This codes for CASSLLGPGTDTQYF.

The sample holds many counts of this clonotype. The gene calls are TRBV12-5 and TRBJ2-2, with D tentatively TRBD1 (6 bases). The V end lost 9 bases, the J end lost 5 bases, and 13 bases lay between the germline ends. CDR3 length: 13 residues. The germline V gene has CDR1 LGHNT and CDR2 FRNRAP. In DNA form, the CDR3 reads TGTGCTAGCGGTGCAGGGGAGACCGGGGAGCTGTTTTTT. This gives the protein CASGAGETGELFF.

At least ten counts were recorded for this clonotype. CDR3 nucleotide sequence: TGCGCCAGCAGCTTGAATCAGGGGTTAACTAACTATGGCTACACCTTC. Its translation: CASSLNQGLTNYGYTF. This sequence joins TRBV5-1 and TRBJ1-2, with a weak D call TRBD1 (6 bases). The germline CDR1 and CDR2 sequences are SGHRS and YFSETQ. The CDR3 runs to 16 residues. Between the trimmed V and J ends, which lost 1 base and 0 bases, there was a span of 13 bases.